These 5 T cell receptor beta chains came from one sample sequenced in a study of T cell repertoires in cytomegalovirus infection. No cognate antigen is known for these TCRs. One entry per CDR3 protein results from TCRdb running MiXCR on the reads. This table has approximately 1,000,000 distinct CDR3 sequences, around a third appearing once. This material consisted of cultured CD8+ T cells from PBMCs, taken from culture after CMV antigen stimulation. These receptors were collected from a human donor in good health (CMV status not recorded). Some clones in this sample may be carry-over from other donors' samples.

The rearrangement links TRBV14 to TRBJ1-6; no reliable D call. Germline lookup yields CDR1 SGHDN and CDR2 FVKESK. V lost 0 bases and J lost 7, with 7 bases in between. This CDR3 spans 14 amino acids. CDR3: CASSQDKRNSPLHF. The DNA of the CDR3 is TGTGCCAGCAGCCAAGACAAGCGAAATTCACCCCTCCACTTT.

Concerning this clonotype itself: A read error is possible here, since a much larger clone lies one base away. The chain links TRBV7-4 to TRBJ2-5, with a tentative D call TRBD1 (5 bases). Germline V gene lookup returns CDR1 SGHVT and CDR2 SQSDAQ. The CDR3 has 17 amino acids. CDR3: CANSPLILGAYQETQYF. The CDR3 region has the DNA TGTGCCAACAGCCCCCTCATATTAGGGGCGTACCAAGAGACCCAGTACTTC. Based on the CDR3 plus reference TRBV7-4 and TRBJ2-5, the full variable domain is GAGVSQSPRYKVAKRGRDVALRCDSISGHVTLYWYRQTLGQGSEVLTYSQSDAQRDKSGRPSGRFSAERPERSVSTLKIQRTEQGDSAVYLCANSPLILGAYQETQYFGPGTRLLVL.

This clonotype was seen only a few times. The chain combines TRBV7-6 with TRBJ1-3; D is possibly TRBD1 (6 bases). This CDR3 contains 16 residues. Per the germline V gene, CDR1 is SGHVS and CDR2 is FNYEAQ. The V end lost 5 bases, the J end lost 4 bases, and 18 bases lay between the germline ends. CDR3 sequence (DNA): TGTGCCAGCAGCGCCCCACAGGGTGTTCGAGGAAACACCATATATTTT. Amino acid sequence: CASSAPQGVRGNTIYF.

The sample holds a few counts of this clonotype. This sequence joins TRBV10-3 and TRBJ2-7; 7 bases fit TRBD2. The germline gives CDR1 ENHRY, CDR2 SYGVKD. The V gene end was trimmed by 4 bases and the J gene end by 1 base; junction bases not matched to a gene: 7. This CDR3 has 15 residues. CDR3 residues: CAISVRGTTSYEQYF. The CDR3 bases are TGTGCCATCAGTGTGCGGGGGACCACATCCTACGAGCAGTACTTC.

This clonotype was found a few times. Here the CDR3 DNA reads TGTGCCAGCGGTTGGCCCGGTAGCACAGATACGCAGTATTTT. Its translation is CASGWPGSTDTQYF. The V and J genes are TRBV25-1 and TRBJ2-3; D call uncertain. The ends were cut back, 8 bases at V and 0 bases at J, with 12 bases in the middle. Germline V lookup: CDR1 MGHDK, CDR2 SYGVNS. This CDR3 spans 14 amino acids.